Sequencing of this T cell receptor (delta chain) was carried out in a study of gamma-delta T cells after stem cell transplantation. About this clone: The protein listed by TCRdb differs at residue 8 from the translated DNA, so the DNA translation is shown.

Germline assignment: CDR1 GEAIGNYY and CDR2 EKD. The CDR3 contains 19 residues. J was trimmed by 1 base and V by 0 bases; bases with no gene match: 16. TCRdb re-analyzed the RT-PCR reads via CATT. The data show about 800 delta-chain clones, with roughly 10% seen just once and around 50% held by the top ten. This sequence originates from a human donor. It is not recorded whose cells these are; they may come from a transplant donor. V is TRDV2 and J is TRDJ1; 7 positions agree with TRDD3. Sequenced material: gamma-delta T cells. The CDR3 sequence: CACDTGSWGDRLPTDKLIF. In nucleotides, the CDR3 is TGTGCCTGTGACACCGGTTCCTGGGGGGATCGATTACCCACCGATAAACTCATCTTT.